These T cell receptor beta chains were read from a single sample in a study of blood T cell repertoires in COVID-19. Clones were sequenced by immunoSEQ multiplex PCR, and TCRdb holds only the in-frame ones, with some missing. The data contain some 100,000 clones, roughly nine tenths of them singletons. The sequenced sample consisted of peripheral blood. These receptors were collected from a human donor with active COVID-19. The donor label of this sample is uncertain. CDR3s include the opening cysteine and the closing phenylalanine or tryptophan. D genes are given only for firm matches. Clone size is given for some rows only: seen once, a few or many times, or a class if the clone is expanded.

v_gene	d_gene	j_gene	abundance	CDR3nt	CDR3aa
TRBV3-1/TRBV3-2	TRBD2	TRBJ2-5	-	TGTGCCAGCTCGGAGGGACTAGGACACGAGACCCAGTACTTC	CASSEGLGHETQYF
TRBV18	-	TRBJ2-3	-	TGTGCCAGCTCACCACCCCCGACAGGCTACACAGATACGCAGTATTTT	CASSPPPTGYTDTQYF
TRBV5-1	-	TRBJ1-1	-	TGCGCCAGCAGCTTGGTGGCACTAACGAACACTGAAGCTTTCTTT	CASSLVALTNTEAFF
TRBV6-5	-	TRBJ2-7	few	TGTGCCAGCAGTCCCTCCGGGACTTCCTACGAGCAGTACTTC	CASSPSGTSYEQYF
TRBV10-3	TRBD1	TRBJ1-2	few	TGTGCCATCAGGCCCGACAGGGGAGCCTATGGCTACACCTTC	CAIRPDRGAYGYTF
TRBV2	TRBD1	TRBJ2-1	-	TGTGCCAGCAGGGGGGGACAGGGCTCCCACAATGAGCAGTTCTTC	CASRGGQGSHNEQFF
TRBV3-1/TRBV3-2	TRBD2	TRBJ2-7	-	TGTGCCAGCAGCCCTTACGGACTAGCGGAGGGGCCTAGGTACGAGCAGTACTTC	CASSPYGLAEGPRYEQYF
TRBV7-2	TRBD2	TRBJ2-1	-	TGTGCCAGCAGCTTTGATCGGGGGGTCTACAATGAGCAGTTCTTC	CASSFDRGVYNEQFF
TRBV9	-	TRBJ1-2	-	TGTGCCAGCAGCGTATTTTCCGGGAACTATGGCTACACCTTC	CASSVFSGNYGYTF
TRBV29-1	TRBD1	TRBJ2-7	-	TGCAGCGTATCCGGGACAGGCTTATACGAGCAGTACTTC	CSVSGTGLYEQYF
TRBV5-1	TRBD1	TRBJ1-5	-	TGCGCCAGCAGCTTGGGGGACAGCCGATCCCAGCCCCAGCATTTT	CASSLGDSRSQPQHF
TRBV5-5	TRBD1	TRBJ2-6	-	TGTGCCAGCAGCTTATCTCCGGGACAGGGAACCACTGGGGCCAACGTCCTGACTTTC	CASSLSPGQGTTGANVLTF
TRBV10-2	TRBD2	TRBJ2-3	-	TGCGCCAGCAGTGGGGTAGGAGCGGGGGCCTTCACAGATACGCAGTATTTT	CASSGVGAGAFTDTQYF
TRBV30	-	TRBJ1-1	few	TGTGCCTGGAGCCGACACCCGAACACTGAAGCTTTCTTT	CAWSRHPNTEAFF
TRBV6-5	-	TRBJ2-2	-	TGTGCCAGCAGTTACTCTCAGGGCTCCGGGGAGCTGTTTTTT	CASSYSQGSGELFF
TRBV7-9	-	TRBJ1-3	-	TGTGCCAGCAGCTTAGCCGGCTCTGGAAACACCATATATTTT	CASSLAGSGNTIYF
TRBV6-5	-	TRBJ1-2	-	TGTGCCAGCAGCAACATTTTAGGGGCCTATGGCTACACCTTC	CASSNILGAYGYTF
TRBV4-2	-	TRBJ2-7	-	TGTGCCAGCAGCCAAGATTCGAGGCCGCTTGGCGGGGTGACCTACGAGCAGTACTTC	CASSQDSRPLGGVTYEQYF
TRBV6-5	-	TRBJ1-1	-	TGTGCCAGCAGTTACTTAGAGACTGCTGAAGCTTTCTTT	CASSYLETAEAFF
TRBV14	-	TRBJ2-5	-	TGTGCCAGCAGCCACCGAACAGGGCTCGTCCAAGAGACCCAGTACTTC	CASSHRTGLVQETQYF
TRBV2	TRBD1	TRBJ1-1	once	TGTGCCAGCAGGGACAGGGAGGGGACTGAAGCTTTCTTT	CASRDREGTEAFF
TRBV5-6	-	TRBJ2-7	-	TGTGCCAGCAGCCTCGACCGCCGGGTGAGCGGGCAGTACTTC	CASSLDRRVSGQYF
TRBV3-1/TRBV3-2	TRBD1	TRBJ2-7	-	TGTGCCAGCGGGACAGGGAGAACGGGCGAGCAGTACTTC	CASGTGRTGEQYF
TRBV6-5	-	TRBJ2-7	-	TGTGCCAGCAGTTCGTACAGAGGGCCCTACGAGCAGTACTTC	CASSSYRGPYEQYF
TRBV25-1	TRBD2	TRBJ2-7	-	TGTGCCAGCCTCCGGGGGGAAGGATACGAGCAGTACTTC	CASLRGEGYEQYF
TRBV4-3	-	TRBJ2-3	-	TGCGCCAGCAGCCAAACGGGTACGTCCACAGATACGCAGTATTTT	CASSQTGTSTDTQYF
TRBV7-6	TRBD1	TRBJ2-3	-	TGTGCCAGCAGCTTATCTTCGATTGGGCAGGGGGAGACAGATACGCAGTATTTT	CASSLSSIGQGETDTQYF